These 19 T cell receptor beta chains originate from one sample sequenced in a study of blood T cell repertoires in COVID-19. Profiled with immunoSEQ multiplex PCR; TCRdb holds only in-frame clones, not every one. There are 200,000 or so clones in the sample; 80% to 85% occur only once, and roughly 3% lies in the top ten. Input material: peripheral blood. These receptors all stem from a woman in her twenties or thirties who had recovered from COVID-19.

This chain links TRBV14 with TRBJ2-2, with D possibly matching TRBD2 (5 bases). V gave up 1 base and J gave up 4 bases, with 19 bases separating them. Per germline, CDR1 SGHDN and CDR2 FVKESK. This CDR3 contains 18 residues. CDR3 region: CASSQVMRSGVVTGELFF. The CDR3 DNA is TGTGCCAGCAGCCAAGTAATGCGGAGCGGTGTAGTCACCGGGGAGCTGTTTTTT.

This sequence joins TRBV9 and TRBJ2-1; 11 nucleotides agree with TRBD2. This CDR3 is 17 amino acids long. Germline trimming cut 3 bases from V and 0 bases from J; bases unmatched to any gene: 5. Germline-derived CDR1 and CDR2 are SGDLS and YYNGEE. The CDR3: CASSAASGRSSYNEQFF. CDR3 sequence (DNA): TGTGCCAGCAGCGCAGCTAGCGGGAGGTCCTCCTACAATGAGCAGTTCTTC.

This clone has just a few counts. V and J are TRBV29-1 and TRBJ2-3; D call uncertain. The germline V and J ends were trimmed by 3 bases and 6 bases, with 16 bases remaining between them. The CDR3 runs 14 residues. The germline CDR1 and CDR2 sequences are SQVTM and ANQGSEA. CDR3 residues: CSVDWNLRSDTQYF. Here the CDR3 DNA reads TGCAGCGTTGATTGGAACCTTAGGAGCGATACGCAGTATTTT.

The V call is TRBV11-2, the J call TRBJ1-1, with D maybe TRBD1 (5 bases). Germline V gives CDR1 SGHAT, CDR2 FQNNGV. Trimming left V 1 base short and J 0 bases short, with 9 bases between. CDR3 length equals 15 residues. This CDR3 reads CASSLGGTLNTEAFF. CDR3 bases: TGTGCCAGCAGCTTAGGCGGGACGTTGAACACTGAAGCTTTCTTT.

This rearrangement joins TRBV5-1 to TRBJ2-7; 7 nucleotides agree with TRBD1. The CDR3 spans 12 residues. J gave up 10 bases and V 0 bases, and 4 bases lay outside the gene matches. Germline V gene data show CDR1 as SGHRS and CDR2 as YFSETQ. CDR3 residues: CASSLVGGEQYF. DNA of the CDR3: TGCGCCAGCAGCTTGGTAGGGGGCGAACAGTACTTC.

V is TRBV4-1 and J is TRBJ1-1, with D possibly being TRBD1 (6 bases). Germline V lookup: CDR1 MGHRA, CDR2 YSYEKL. This CDR3 is 17 amino acids long. V lost 3 bases to trimming and J lost 2 bases, with 19 bases between them. The CDR3 DNA reads TGCGCCAGCAGCCACCGGGAAGGGGGTTTGGTTAACACTGAAGCTTTCTTT. Translating it yields CASSHREGGLVNTEAFF.

The chain carries TRBV2 and TRBJ2-5; TRBD2 agrees at 7 bases. Germline values: CDR1 SNHLY, CDR2 FYNNEI. V trimming: 11 bases; J trimming: 6 bases; junction bases outside the gene matches: 9. The length of the CDR3 is 12 residues. CDR3 sequence reads: CAGGGSGKTQYF. The CDR3 region has the DNA TGTGCCGGCGGCGGGAGCGGAAAGACCCAGTACTTC.

V is TRBV28 and J is TRBJ1-5; the D is unclear. The length of the CDR3 is 15 residues. V lost 8 bases, J lost 6 bases, and 20 bases lay in between. Germline CDR1 is MDHEN and CDR2 is SYDVKM. CDR3 region: CASRLWPHPTQPQHF. CDR3 bases: TGTGCCAGCCGCCTTTGGCCTCACCCCACTCAGCCCCAGCATTTT.

V and J are TRBV7-6 and TRBJ2-5, with 9 nucleotides matching TRBD2. CDR1 and CDR2 (germline): SGHVS, FNYEAQ. V shed 1 base, J shed 6 bases, and the junction held 9 bases outside the gene matches. This CDR3 is 16 amino acids long. The CDR3 protein is CASSLVVAGGRKTQYF. The CDR3 bases are TGTGCCAGCAGCTTAGTCGTCGCGGGAGGGCGAAAGACCCAGTACTTC. Supplemented by reference TRBV7-6 and TRBJ2-5, the full variable domain reads GAGVSQSPRYKVTKRGQDVALRCDPISGHVSLYWYRQALGQGPEFLTYFNYEAQQDKSGLPNDRFSAERPEGSISTLTIQRTEQRDSAMYRCASSLVVAGGRKTQYFGPGTRLLVL.

The chain employs TRBV6-1 and TRBJ2-2, with 10 positions matching TRBD2. V lost 4 bases and J lost 3; bases outside the gene matches: 5. The germline V gene has CDR1 MNHNS and CDR2 SASEGT. The CDR3 consists of 16 residues. CDR3 nucleotides: TGTGCCAGCAGTGCTGATCTAGCGGGAGACACCGGGGAGCTGTTTTTT. Its protein is CASSADLAGDTGELFF.

The chain carries TRBV5-5 and TRBJ2-7; maybe TRBD1 (6 bases). Germline lookup yields CDR1 SGHKS and CDR2 YYEKEE (reference sequence). This CDR3 region has 15 residues. With 4 bases removed from V and 3 bases from J, the gap between germline ends came to 17 bases. CDR3 nucleotides: TGTGCCAGCAGCGATAACCCCATAGGGGGCTACGAGCAGTACTTC. It translates to CASSDNPIGGYEQYF.

This clone was recorded once. This rearrangement joins TRBV28 to TRBJ1-2; 12 bases map to TRBD1. The CDR3 is made up of 15 amino acids. Per germline, CDR1 MDHEN and CDR2 SYDVKM. J gave up 7 bases and V 10 bases, and 13 bases lay outside the gene matches. The CDR3 protein is CAIKMGDRGLGGYTF. CDR3 nucleotides: TGTGCCATTAAAATGGGGGACAGGGGGCTTGGTGGCTACACCTTC.

The chain uses TRBV29-1 and TRBJ1-5; tentatively, D is TRBD1 (6 bases). Trimming left V 7 bases short and J 0 bases short, with 13 bases between. Germline V lookup: CDR1 SQVTM, CDR2 ANQGSEA. The CDR3 runs 14 residues. This CDR3 is CSGRQEYSNQPQHF. In nucleotides, the CDR3 is TGCAGCGGACGACAGGAGTATAGCAATCAGCCCCAGCATTTT.

The V and J genes are TRBV3-1 (or the pseudogene TRBV3-2) and TRBJ2-7; D might be TRBD1 (5 bases). The CDR3 is 12 amino acids. Trimming removed 2 bases at V and 9 bases at J, with 11 bases between. Germline V gives CDR1 LGHDT, CDR2 YNNKEL (reference sequence). The CDR3 sequence: CASSQLEGVQYF. The CDR3 region has the DNA TGTGCCAGCAGCCAACTTGAAGGGGTGCAGTACTTC.

The chain links TRBV7-9 to TRBJ2-1, with D tentatively TRBD2 (5 bases). Germline-derived CDR1 and CDR2 are SEHNR and FQNEAQ (reference sequence). The CDR3 has 13 residues. The V and J ends lost 5 bases and 7 bases respectively, with 12 bases between them. This chain's CDR3 is CASSQRGWNEQFF. CDR3 sequence (DNA): TGTGCCAGCAGCCAACGGGGATGGAATGAGCAGTTCTTC.

This clone was counted ten times or more. This chain links TRBV20-1 with TRBJ2-1, with D uncertain. The CDR3 sequence is 10 residues long. CDR1 is DFQATT, CDR2 SNEGSKA, per germline (reference sequence). V was cut by 5 bases and J by 4 bases, with 3 bases left in between. The DNA of the CDR3 is TGCAGTGCTCTTTACAATGAGCAGTTCTTC. It translates to CSALYNEQFF.

The DNA of the CDR3 is TGTGCCAGCAGCTCAATACAGGGGGTGGGAAATTCACCCCTCCACTTT. Translation: CASSSIQGVGNSPLHF. The rearrangement joins TRBV11-2 to TRBJ1-6; TRBD1 aligns across 8 bases. Trimming removed 4 bases from V and 7 bases from J; junction bases left unmatched: 9. The CDR3 is made up of 16 amino acids. Germline assignment: CDR1 SGHAT and CDR2 FQNNGV.

The chain employs TRBV7-3 and TRBJ2-5; a weak D match, TRBD2 (5 bases). The CDR3 totals 14 residues. Per germline, CDR1 SGHTA and CDR2 FQGTGA. V was clipped by 2 bases and J by 0 bases, with 7 bases between them. CDR3 coding DNA: TGTGCCAGCAGCTTAGGGCGGGACCAAGAGACCCAGTACTTC. It codes for CASSLGRDQETQYF.

The rearrangement joins TRBV11-1 to TRBJ2-1; D gene unclear. V gave up 1 base and J gave up 4 bases, with 5 bases separating them. CDR1 and CDR2 (germline): SGHAT, FQDESV (reference sequence). The CDR3 length is 13 residues. CDR3 sequence (DNA): TGTGCCAGCAGCTTAGGACTGTACAATGAGCAGTTCTTC. Its translation: CASSLGLYNEQFF.